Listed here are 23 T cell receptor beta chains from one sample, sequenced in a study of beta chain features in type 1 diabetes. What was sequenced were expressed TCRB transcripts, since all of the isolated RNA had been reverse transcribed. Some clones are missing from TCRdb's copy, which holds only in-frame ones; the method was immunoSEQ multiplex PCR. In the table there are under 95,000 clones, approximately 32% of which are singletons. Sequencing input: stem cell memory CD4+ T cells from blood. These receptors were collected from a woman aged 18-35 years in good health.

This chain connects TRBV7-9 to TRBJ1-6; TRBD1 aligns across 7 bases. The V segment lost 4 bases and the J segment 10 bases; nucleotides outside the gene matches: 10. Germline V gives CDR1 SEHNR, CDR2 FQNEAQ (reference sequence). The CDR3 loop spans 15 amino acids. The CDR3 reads CASSSLSGGESPLHF. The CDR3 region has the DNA TGTGCCAGCAGCTCACTCTCAGGGGGTGAATCACCCCTCCACTTT.

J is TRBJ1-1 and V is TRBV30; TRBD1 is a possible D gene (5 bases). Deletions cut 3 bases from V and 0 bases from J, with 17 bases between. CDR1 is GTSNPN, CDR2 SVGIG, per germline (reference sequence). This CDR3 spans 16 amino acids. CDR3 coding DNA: TGTGCCTGGAGCCTCGGTGGGGGGTGGGTGAACACTGAAGCTTTCTTT. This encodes CAWSLGGGWVNTEAFF.

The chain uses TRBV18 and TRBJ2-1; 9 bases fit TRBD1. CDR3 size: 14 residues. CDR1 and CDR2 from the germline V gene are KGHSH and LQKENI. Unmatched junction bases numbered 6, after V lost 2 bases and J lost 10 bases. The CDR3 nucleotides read TGTGCCAGCTCACCAGGACAGGGGATGGAGGAGCAGTTCTTC. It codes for CASSPGQGMEEQFF.

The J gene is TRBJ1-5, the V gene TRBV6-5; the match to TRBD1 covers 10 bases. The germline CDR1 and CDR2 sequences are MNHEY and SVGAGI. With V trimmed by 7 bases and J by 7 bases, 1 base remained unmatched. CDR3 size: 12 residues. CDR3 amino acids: CASTDRGQPQHF. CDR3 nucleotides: TGTGCCAGCACGGACAGGGGGCAGCCCCAGCATTTT.

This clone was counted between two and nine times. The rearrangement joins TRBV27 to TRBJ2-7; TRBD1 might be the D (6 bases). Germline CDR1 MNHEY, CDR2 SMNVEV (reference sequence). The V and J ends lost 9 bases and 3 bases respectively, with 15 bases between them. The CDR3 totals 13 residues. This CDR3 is CASRRQVGYEQYF. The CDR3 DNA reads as TGTGCCAGTCGTAGACAGGTTGGCTACGAGCAGTACTTC.

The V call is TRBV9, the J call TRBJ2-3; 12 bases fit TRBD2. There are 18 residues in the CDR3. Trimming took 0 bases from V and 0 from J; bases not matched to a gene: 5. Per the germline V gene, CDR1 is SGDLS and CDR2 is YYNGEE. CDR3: CASSVALAGGPSTDTQYF. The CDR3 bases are TGTGCCAGCAGCGTAGCACTAGCGGGGGGCCCTAGCACAGATACGCAGTATTTT.

The CDR3 sequence: CASSQDFRRGGHNEQFF. The CDR3 coding sequence is TGTGCCAGCAGCCAAGACTTTAGGCGGGGGGGCCACAATGAGCAGTTCTTC. This sequence joins TRBV4-2 and TRBJ2-1, with 9 positions matching TRBD2. Looked up from germline, CDR1 is LGHNA and CDR2 is YNFKEQ. The CDR3 contains 17 residues. Trimming took 0 bases from V and 5 from J; bases not matched to a gene: 8.

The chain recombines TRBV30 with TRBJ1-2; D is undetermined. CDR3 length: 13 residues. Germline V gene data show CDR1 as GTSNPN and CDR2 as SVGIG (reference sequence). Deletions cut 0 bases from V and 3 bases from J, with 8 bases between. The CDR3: CAWSVDSDYGYTF. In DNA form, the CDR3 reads TGTGCCTGGAGTGTAGACTCTGACTATGGCTACACCTTC. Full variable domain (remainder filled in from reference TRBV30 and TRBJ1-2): SQTIHQWPATLVQPVGSPLSLECTVEGTSNPNLYWYRQAAGRGLQLLFYSVGIGQISSEVPQNLSASRPQDRQFILSSKKLLLSDSGFYLCAWSVDSDYGYTFGSGTRLTVV.

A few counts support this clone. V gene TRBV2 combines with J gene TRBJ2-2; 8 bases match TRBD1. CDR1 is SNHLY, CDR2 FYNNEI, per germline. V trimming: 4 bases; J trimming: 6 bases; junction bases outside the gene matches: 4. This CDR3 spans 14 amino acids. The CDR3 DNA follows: TGTGCCAGCAGTGCCGACAGGGGCGCCGGGGAGCTGTTTTTT. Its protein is CASSADRGAGELFF.

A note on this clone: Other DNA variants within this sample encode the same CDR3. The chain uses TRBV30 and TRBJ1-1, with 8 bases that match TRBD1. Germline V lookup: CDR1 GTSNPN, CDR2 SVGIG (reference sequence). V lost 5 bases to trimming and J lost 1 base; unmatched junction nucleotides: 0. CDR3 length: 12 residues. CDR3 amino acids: CAWGQGNTEAFF. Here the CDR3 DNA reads TGTGCCTGGGGACAGGGGAACACTGAAGCTTTCTTT.

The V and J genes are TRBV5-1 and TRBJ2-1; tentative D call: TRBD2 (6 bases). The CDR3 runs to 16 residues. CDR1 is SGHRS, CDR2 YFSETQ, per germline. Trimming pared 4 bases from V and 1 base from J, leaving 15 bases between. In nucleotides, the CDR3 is TGCGCCAGCAGCGGGGGACGGGGGACGTCCTACAATGAGCAGTTCTTC. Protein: CASSGGRGTSYNEQFF.

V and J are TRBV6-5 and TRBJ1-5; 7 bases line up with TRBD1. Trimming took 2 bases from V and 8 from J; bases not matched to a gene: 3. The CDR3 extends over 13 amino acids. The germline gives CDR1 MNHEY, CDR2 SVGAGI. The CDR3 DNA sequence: TGTGCCAGCAGTTACACAGGGGTTGAGCCCCAGCATTTT. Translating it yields CASSYTGVEPQHF.

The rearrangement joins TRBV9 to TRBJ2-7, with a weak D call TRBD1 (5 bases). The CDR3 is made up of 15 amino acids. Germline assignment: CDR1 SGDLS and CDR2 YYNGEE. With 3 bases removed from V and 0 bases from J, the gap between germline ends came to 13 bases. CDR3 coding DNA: TGTGCCAGCAGCGCCCAAGGGGATACCTCCTACGAGCAGTACTTC. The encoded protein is CASSAQGDTSYEQYF.

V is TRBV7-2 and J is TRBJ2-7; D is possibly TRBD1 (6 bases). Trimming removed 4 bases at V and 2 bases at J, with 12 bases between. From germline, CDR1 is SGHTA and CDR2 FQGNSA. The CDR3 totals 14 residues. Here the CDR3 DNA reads TGTGCCAGCAGCTACCGTCAGGGGCCCTACGAGCAGTACTTC. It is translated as CASSYRQGPYEQYF.

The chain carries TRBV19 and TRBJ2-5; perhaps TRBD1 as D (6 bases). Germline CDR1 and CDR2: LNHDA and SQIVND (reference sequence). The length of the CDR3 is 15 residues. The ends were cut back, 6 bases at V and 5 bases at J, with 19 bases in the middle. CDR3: CASSYWGQGGETQYF. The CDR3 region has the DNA TGTGCCAGTAGCTATTGGGGGCAGGGTGGGGAGACCCAGTACTTC.

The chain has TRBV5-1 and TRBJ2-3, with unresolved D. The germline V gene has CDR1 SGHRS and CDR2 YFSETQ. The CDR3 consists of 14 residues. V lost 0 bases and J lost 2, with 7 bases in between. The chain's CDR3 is CASSLGDSTDTQYF. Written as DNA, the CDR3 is TGCGCCAGCAGCTTGGGTGACTCCACAGATACGCAGTATTTT.

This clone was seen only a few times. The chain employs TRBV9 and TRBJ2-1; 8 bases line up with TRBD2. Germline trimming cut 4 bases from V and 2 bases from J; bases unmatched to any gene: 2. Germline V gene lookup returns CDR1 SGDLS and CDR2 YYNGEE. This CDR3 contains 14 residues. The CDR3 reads CASSPGGTYNEQFF. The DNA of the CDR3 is TGTGCCAGCAGCCCGGGGGGGACCTACAATGAGCAGTTCTTC.

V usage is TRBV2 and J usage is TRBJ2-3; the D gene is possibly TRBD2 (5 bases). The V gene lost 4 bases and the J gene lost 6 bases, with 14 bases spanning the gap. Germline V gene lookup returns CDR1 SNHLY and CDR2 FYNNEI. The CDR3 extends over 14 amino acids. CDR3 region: CASSVGRDGDTQYF. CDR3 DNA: TGTGCCAGCAGTGTAGGTCGGGATGGGGATACGCAGTATTTT.

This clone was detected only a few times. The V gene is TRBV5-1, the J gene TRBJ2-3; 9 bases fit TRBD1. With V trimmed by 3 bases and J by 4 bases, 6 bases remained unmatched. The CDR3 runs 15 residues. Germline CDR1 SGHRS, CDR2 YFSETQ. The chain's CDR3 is CASSSTGGGADTQYF. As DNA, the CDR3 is TGCGCCAGCAGCTCTACAGGGGGCGGTGCAGATACGCAGTATTTT. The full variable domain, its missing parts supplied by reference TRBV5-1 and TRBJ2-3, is KAGVTQTPRYLIKTRGQQVTLSCSPISGHRSVSWYQQTPGQGLQFLFEYFSETQRNKGNFPGRFSGRQFSNSRSEMNVSTLELGDSALYLCASSSTGGGADTQYFGPGTRLTVL.

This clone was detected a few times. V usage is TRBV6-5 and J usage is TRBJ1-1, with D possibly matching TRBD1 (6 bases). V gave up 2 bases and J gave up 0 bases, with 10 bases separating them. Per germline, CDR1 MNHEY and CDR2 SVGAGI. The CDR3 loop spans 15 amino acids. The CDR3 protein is CASSYGGSMNTEAFF. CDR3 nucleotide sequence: TGTGCCAGCAGTTACGGGGGCAGTATGAACACTGAAGCTTTCTTT.

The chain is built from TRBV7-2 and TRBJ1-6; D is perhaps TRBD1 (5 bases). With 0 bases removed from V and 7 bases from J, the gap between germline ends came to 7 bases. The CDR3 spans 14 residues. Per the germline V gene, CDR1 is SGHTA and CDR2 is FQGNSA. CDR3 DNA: TGTGCCAGCAGCTTAGCTCAGGGAAATTCACCCCTCCACTTT. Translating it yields CASSLAQGNSPLHF.

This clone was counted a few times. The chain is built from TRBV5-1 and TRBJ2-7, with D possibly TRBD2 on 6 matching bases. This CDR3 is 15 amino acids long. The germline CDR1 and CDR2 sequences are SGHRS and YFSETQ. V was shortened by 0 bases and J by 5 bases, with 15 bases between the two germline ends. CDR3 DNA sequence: TGCGCCAGCAGCTTGGAGGAGGGGCCTCTCAACGAGCAGTACTTC. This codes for CASSLEEGPLNEQYF.

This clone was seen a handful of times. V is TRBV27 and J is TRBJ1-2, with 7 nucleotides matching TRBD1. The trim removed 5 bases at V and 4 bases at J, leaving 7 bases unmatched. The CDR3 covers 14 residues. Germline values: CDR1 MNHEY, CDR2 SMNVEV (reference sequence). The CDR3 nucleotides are TGTGCCAGCAGTCGCGGACAGGAGTTCTATGGCTACACCTTC. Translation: CASSRGQEFYGYTF.